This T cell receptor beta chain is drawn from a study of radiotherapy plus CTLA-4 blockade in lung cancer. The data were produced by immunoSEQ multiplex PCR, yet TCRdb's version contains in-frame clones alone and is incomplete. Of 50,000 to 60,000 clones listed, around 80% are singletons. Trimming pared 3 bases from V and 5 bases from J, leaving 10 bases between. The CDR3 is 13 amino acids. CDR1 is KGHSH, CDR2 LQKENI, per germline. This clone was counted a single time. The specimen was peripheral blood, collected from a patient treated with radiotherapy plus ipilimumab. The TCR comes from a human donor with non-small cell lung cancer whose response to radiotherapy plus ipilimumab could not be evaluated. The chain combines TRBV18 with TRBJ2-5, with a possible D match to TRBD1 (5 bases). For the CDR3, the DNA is TGTGCCAGCTCACCGGGCGCAGGGGAGACCCAGTACTTC. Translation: CASSPGAGETQYF.